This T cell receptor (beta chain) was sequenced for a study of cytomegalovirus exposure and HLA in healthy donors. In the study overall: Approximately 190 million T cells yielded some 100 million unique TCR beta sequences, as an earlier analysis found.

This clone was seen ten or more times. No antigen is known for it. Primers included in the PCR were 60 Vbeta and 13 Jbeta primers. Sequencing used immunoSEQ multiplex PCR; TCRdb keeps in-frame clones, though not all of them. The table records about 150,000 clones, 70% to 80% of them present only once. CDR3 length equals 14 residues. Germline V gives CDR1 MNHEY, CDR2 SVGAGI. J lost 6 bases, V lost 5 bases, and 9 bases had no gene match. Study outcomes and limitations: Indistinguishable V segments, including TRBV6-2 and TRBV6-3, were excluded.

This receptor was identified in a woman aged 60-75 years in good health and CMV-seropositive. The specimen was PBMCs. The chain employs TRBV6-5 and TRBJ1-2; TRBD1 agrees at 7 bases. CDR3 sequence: CASSHQGGGDGYTF. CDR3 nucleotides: TGTGCCAGCAGTCACCAGGGGGGTGGTGATGGCTACACCTTC.